The next 6 T cell receptor beta chains were all read from a single sample in a study of blood T cell repertoires in COVID-19. Assay used: immunoSEQ multiplex PCR; TCRdb lists only in-frame clones, some missing. The sample has a few hundred thousand clones, 92% seen once. Sequenced input: PBMCs or T cells enriched from blood (not recorded which). The origin of the receptors is a woman in her thirties who had recovered from COVID-19.

V and J are TRBV7-3 and TRBJ2-5; TRBD2 matches at 8 bases. The J segment lost 7 bases and the V segment lost 4 bases, leaving 5 bases of the junction unmatched. There are 13 residues in the CDR3. Germline V gene sequence: CDR1 SGHTA, CDR2 FQGTGA. The CDR3 DNA follows: TGTGCCAGCAGCTCTCAGGCGGGGGGGACCCAGTACTTC. Translating it yields CASSSQAGGTQYF.

The chain carries TRBV4-2 and TRBJ2-7, with a possible D match to TRBD2 (6 bases). The CDR3 totals 15 residues. Germline CDR1 LGHNA, CDR2 YNFKEQ. Deletions cut 0 bases from V and 0 bases from J, with 9 bases between. This CDR3 reads CASSQDSGSSYEQYF. Written as DNA, the CDR3 is TGTGCCAGCAGCCAAGATAGCGGCAGCTCCTACGAGCAGTACTTC.

The rearrangement links TRBV6-6 to TRBJ1-2; TRBD1 matches 9 bases. V gave up 5 bases and J gave up 0 bases; unmatched junction bases: 7. The CDR3 consists of 16 residues. Germline values: CDR1 MNHNY, CDR2 SVGAGI (reference sequence). CDR3 DNA: TGTGCCAGCAGTCGAACAGGGGGCGCGCCTAACTATGGCTACACCTTC. The encoded protein is CASSRTGGAPNYGYTF.

The chain uses TRBV6-5 and TRBJ2-1; 11 positions agree with TRBD2. Germline assignment: CDR1 MNHEY and CDR2 SVGAGI. The J segment lost 2 bases and the V segment lost 4 bases, leaving 1 base of the junction unmatched. The CDR3 covers 15 residues. The CDR3 loop is CASSSLAGAYNEQFF. CDR3 in DNA: TGTGCCAGCAGTTCACTAGCGGGAGCCTACAATGAGCAGTTCTTC.

The chain combines TRBV7-8 with TRBJ1-1, with 10 bases fitting TRBD1. The CDR3 length is 15 residues. J gave up 6 bases and V 5 bases, and 9 bases lay outside the gene matches. The germline V gene encodes CDR1 SGHVS and CDR2 FQNEAQ. The CDR3 nucleotides are TGTGCCAGCAGCCCCCTGGACAGGGGGAGTGCTGAAGCTTTCTTT. Protein product: CASSPLDRGSAEAFF.

V and J are TRBV18 and TRBJ1-2; D unclear. The CDR3 is made up of 14 amino acids. V lost 3 bases, J lost 0 bases, and 8 bases lay in between. From germline, CDR1 is KGHSH and CDR2 LQKENI. The CDR3 DNA follows: TGTGCCAGCTCACCCGACACAACTAACTATGGCTACACCTTC. Translated: CASSPDTTNYGYTF.